These T cell receptor beta chains were read from a single sample in a study of shared clonotypes between healthy human individuals. Measured with immunoSEQ multiplex PCR; TCRdb has only the in-frame clones, and not every one. This sample carries some 2,000,000 clones, under 97% of them seen once, and the ten largest clones take approximately 0.13%. Sequenced input: naive CD4+ T cells sorted from blood. The receptors derive from a man younger than 35 in good health. Each CDR3 is given with its conserved first and last residue. The D gene is left open where the match is weak. Clone size is given for some rows only: seen once, a few or many times, or a class if the clone is expanded.

clone size: -; J gene: TRBJ1-1; D gene: TRBD1; V gene: TRBV27; CDR3 DNA: TGTGCCAGCGGATACAGGGGGCGGACTGAAGCTTTCTTT; CDR3 protein: CASGYRGRTEAFF
clone size: -; J gene: TRBJ2-7; D gene: -; V gene: TRBV10-3; CDR3 DNA: TGTGCCATCAGTGAGTCGGGAGGGAGGGGGGAGCAGTACTTC; CDR3 protein: CAISESGGRGEQYF
clone size: -; J gene: TRBJ2-3; D gene: TRBD2; V gene: TRBV5-6; CDR3 DNA: TGTGCCAGCAGCTTCCCACTAGCGGGAGGTCCGACAGATACGCAGTATTTT; CDR3 protein: CASSFPLAGGPTDTQYF
clone size: -; J gene: TRBJ1-1; D gene: -; V gene: TRBV13; CDR3 DNA: TGTGCCAGCAGCCCAAGGCTCCAGGGTACTGAAGCTTTCTTT; CDR3 protein: CASSPRLQGTEAFF
clone size: -; J gene: TRBJ1-2; D gene: -; V gene: TRBV6-6; CDR3 DNA: TGTGCCAGCAGTTACCAAGGGAGCCGGAATCATGGCTACACCTTC; CDR3 protein: CASSYQGSRNHGYTF
clone size: -; J gene: TRBJ1-5; D gene: -; V gene: TRBV19; CDR3 DNA: TGTGCCAGTAGTATAGGCCAGGGGTTCAATCAGCCCCAGCATTTT; CDR3 protein: CASSIGQGFNQPQHF
clone size: -; J gene: TRBJ1-4; D gene: -; V gene: TRBV10-3; CDR3 DNA: TGTGCCATCAGTGAAGGGCAGGGAGGCGAAAAACTGTTTTTT; CDR3 protein: CAISEGQGGEKLFF
clone size: -; J gene: TRBJ2-1; D gene: -; V gene: TRBV7-2; CDR3 DNA: TGTGCCAGCAGCTTAGGGGGGCCCTCCTACAATGAGCAGTTCTTC; CDR3 protein: CASSLGGPSYNEQFF
clone size: -; J gene: TRBJ1-1; D gene: -; V gene: TRBV5-1; CDR3 DNA: TGCGCCAGCAGCTTGGGGATCGTAGGCGCTGAAGCTTTCTTT; CDR3 protein: CASSLGIVGAEAFF
clone size: -; J gene: TRBJ2-1; D gene: -; V gene: TRBV9; CDR3 DNA: TGTGCCAGCAGCGCAAGCTCCTACAATGAGCAGTTCTTC; CDR3 protein: CASSASSYNEQFF
clone size: -; J gene: TRBJ2-7; D gene: -; V gene: TRBV5-1; CDR3 DNA: TGCGCCAGCAGCGTGGGTAGGGAAGGTCCTTACGAGCAGTACTTC; CDR3 protein: CASSVGREGPYEQYF
clone size: -; J gene: TRBJ1-6; D gene: -; V gene: TRBV19; CDR3 DNA: TGTGCCAGTAGTACCTCGAAGGTTAATTCACCCCTCCACTTT; CDR3 protein: CASSTSKVNSPLHF
clone size: -; J gene: TRBJ2-2; D gene: -; V gene: TRBV29-1; CDR3 DNA: TGCAGCGTTGGGGTTGGGGGTAACACCGGGGAGCTGTTTTTT; CDR3 protein: CSVGVGGNTGELFF
clone size: -; J gene: TRBJ1-6; D gene: -; V gene: TRBV28; CDR3 DNA: TGTGCCAGCAGCACGACAGCCATTAATTCACCCCTCCACTTT; CDR3 protein: CASSTTAINSPLHF
clone size: -; J gene: TRBJ2-2; D gene: TRBD1; V gene: TRBV28; CDR3 DNA: TGTGCCAGCAGCCCTCCGGGACAGGGGAACACCGGGGAGCTGTTTTTT; CDR3 protein: CASSPPGQGNTGELFF
clone size: -; J gene: TRBJ1-3; D gene: -; V gene: TRBV19; CDR3 DNA: TGTGCCAGTAGTCCGTCGGGGTCTGGAAACACCATATATTTT; CDR3 protein: CASSPSGSGNTIYF
clone size: once; J gene: TRBJ2-5; D gene: -; V gene: TRBV18; CDR3 DNA: TGTGCCAGCTCACCGCAAGGTTCGCAGGAGACCCAGTACTTC; CDR3 protein: CASSPQGSQETQYF
clone size: -; J gene: TRBJ2-2; D gene: -; V gene: TRBV7-2; CDR3 DNA: TGTGCCAGCAGCCCGCGGCGGACTCTCACCGGGGAGCTGTTTTTT; CDR3 protein: CASSPRRTLTGELFF
clone size: -; J gene: TRBJ1-1; D gene: TRBD1; V gene: TRBV5-5; CDR3 DNA: TGTGCCAGCAGCACCGGGACAGGGAACACTGAAGCTTTCTTT; CDR3 protein: CASSTGTGNTEAFF
clone size: -; J gene: TRBJ2-7; D gene: -; V gene: TRBV6-5; CDR3 DNA: TGTGCCAGCAGTTACTCTGGACAACCCTTAGTGCGAGAGCAGTACTTC; CDR3 protein: CASSYSGQPLVREQYF
clone size: once; J gene: TRBJ1-6; D gene: TRBD1; V gene: TRBV7-2; CDR3 DNA: TGTGCCAGCAGCTTAGTTGGACAGGGGAATAATTCACCCCTCCACTTT; CDR3 protein: CASSLVGQGNNSPLHF
clone size: -; J gene: TRBJ2-3; D gene: -; V gene: TRBV2; CDR3 DNA: TGTGCCAGCAGTGAACAAGTGGGGGGTACGCAGTATTTT; CDR3 protein: CASSEQVGGTQYF
clone size: -; J gene: TRBJ2-5; D gene: TRBD2; V gene: TRBV10-2; CDR3 DNA: TGCGCCAGCAGGGGGGGGACTAGCGGGAGGGCCGGGGAGACCCAGTACTTC; CDR3 protein: CASRGGTSGRAGETQYF
clone size: -; J gene: TRBJ2-2; D gene: -; V gene: TRBV9; CDR3 DNA: TGTGCCAGCAGCACCACCGGGTTCGGCACCGGGGAGCTGTTTTTT; CDR3 protein: CASSTTGFGTGELFF
clone size: few; J gene: TRBJ1-1; D gene: -; V gene: TRBV29-1; CDR3 DNA: TGCAGCGTTGACAGGGCAGGAACTGAAGCTTTCTTT; CDR3 protein: CSVDRAGTEAFF
clone size: -; J gene: TRBJ2-7; D gene: -; V gene: TRBV5-1; CDR3 DNA: TGCGCCAGCAGCTTGGTTTCCGGATCTCCCTACGAGCAGTACTTC; CDR3 protein: CASSLVSGSPYEQYF
clone size: -; J gene: TRBJ2-5; D gene: TRBD2; V gene: TRBV6-5; CDR3 DNA: TGTGCCAGCAGTTACGGGACTAGCGGGAGAAGGGAGACCCAGTACTTC; CDR3 protein: CASSYGTSGRRETQYF
clone size: -; J gene: TRBJ2-7; D gene: -; V gene: TRBV7-9; CDR3 DNA: TGTGCCAGCAGCAGGGACACCTCAGGCTACGAGCAGTACTTC; CDR3 protein: CASSRDTSGYEQYF
clone size: -; J gene: TRBJ2-7; D gene: TRBD2; V gene: TRBV18; CDR3 DNA: TGTGCCAGCTCACCACTAGCGGGGACCTACGAGCAGTACTTC; CDR3 protein: CASSPLAGTYEQYF
clone size: -; J gene: TRBJ1-3; D gene: -; V gene: TRBV7-2; CDR3 DNA: TGTGCCAGCAGCTTATCCACAGTAGTACCGTCCTCTGGAAACACCATATATTTT; CDR3 protein: CASSLSTVVPSSGNTIYF
clone size: -; J gene: TRBJ2-7; D gene: TRBD2; V gene: TRBV6-6; CDR3 DNA: TGTGCCAGCAGTTGGGGACTAGCGGGGGAGCAGTACTTC; CDR3 protein: CASSWGLAGEQYF
clone size: -; J gene: TRBJ1-1; D gene: -; V gene: TRBV2; CDR3 DNA: TGTGCCACTAAGACAGAATACACTGAAGCTTTCTTT; CDR3 protein: CATKTEYTEAFF
clone size: -; J gene: TRBJ1-2; D gene: -; V gene: TRBV19; CDR3 DNA: TGTGCCAGTAGTATCCACCCCCAGGACCTTTCCTATGGCTACACCTTC; CDR3 protein: CASSIHPQDLSYGYTF
clone size: -; J gene: TRBJ1-1; D gene: -; V gene: TRBV30; CDR3 DNA: TGTGCCTGGTGTGGGGGGGCTCACACTGAAGCTTTCTTT; CDR3 protein: CAWCGGAHTEAFF
clone size: -; J gene: TRBJ2-3; D gene: TRBD2; V gene: TRBV19; CDR3 DNA: TGTGCCAGTAGTATAAGCGGGGGGCCAGATACGCAGTATTTT; CDR3 protein: CASSISGGPDTQYF
clone size: -; J gene: TRBJ2-7; D gene: -; V gene: TRBV15; CDR3 DNA: TGTGCCACCAGCAGAGGCAGGGCCCAGTCCTACGAGCAGTACTTC; CDR3 protein: CATSRGRAQSYEQYF
clone size: -; J gene: TRBJ1-5; D gene: TRBD1; V gene: TRBV29-1; CDR3 DNA: TGCAGCGTTCCCTATTATGACAGGGAAGGGGTGGATAGCAATCAGCCCCAGCATTTT; CDR3 protein: CSVPYYDREGVDSNQPQHF
clone size: -; J gene: TRBJ2-5; D gene: -; V gene: TRBV27; CDR3 DNA: -; CDR3 protein: CASSSSTGGISETQYF